These 15 T cell receptor beta chains originate from one sample sequenced in a study of T-cell reconstitution after alpha-beta-depleted transplantation in children (dated by TCRdb to the mid-2010s). The library was built by means of PCR. Sequencing instrument: Illumina HiSeq 2500. To normalize quantification of the TCRbeta repertoire, the TCR libraries were built with molecular barcoding that relied on unique molecular identifiers. Using fastp trimming at Q25 and MiXCR clonotype assembly, TCRdb reanalyzed the public sequencing data and kept in-frame beta chains. Rows with one shared CDR3 protein collapse into an entry with the most common genes and DNA. The sample data list some 590,000 distinct CDR3 sequences, and roughly 10% of these were observed just once. The ten top clones hold 4% of the sample. The sequenced sample was PBMCs from the stem cell graft donor, obtained from the stem cell graft. All receptors come from a human donor who donated a stem cell graft to a child with acute myeloid leukemia.

This clonotype was recorded at least ten times. V is TRBV20-1 and J is TRBJ2-1; 11 bases map to TRBD2. Germline lookup yields CDR1 DFQATT and CDR2 SNEGSKA (reference sequence). The CDR3 loop spans 16 amino acids. Trimming cost V 0 bases and J 7 bases; bases outside gene matches: 8. The CDR3 region has the DNA TGCAGTGCTAGAGACATGGGAACTAGCGGGAGTAATGAGCAGTTCTTC. As protein: CSARDMGTSGSNEQFF.

At least ten counts were recorded for this clonotype. CDR3 in amino acids: CSASAGIYGYTF. The CDR3 DNA reads as TGCAGTGCTAGCGCAGGGATCTATGGCTACACCTTC. The chain is built from TRBV20-1 and TRBJ1-2, with D possibly matching TRBD1 (5 bases). Germline loops: CDR1 DFQATT, CDR2 SNEGSKA (reference sequence). This CDR3 region has 12 residues. The germline V and J ends were trimmed by 3 bases and 4 bases, with 9 bases remaining between them.

A few counts support this clonotype. The gene calls are TRBV20-1 and TRBJ2-2; no clear D. CDR1 and CDR2 (germline): DFQATT, SNEGSKA (reference sequence). There are 13 residues in the CDR3. V dropped 0 bases and J dropped 4 bases, with 6 bases sitting between them. This CDR3 reads CSARDSSTGELFF. CDR3 DNA: TGCAGTGCTAGAGACTCCTCCACCGGGGAGCTGTTTTTT.

V is TRBV29-1 and J is TRBJ1-2; D is uncertain. V was shortened by 3 bases and J by 7 bases, with 15 bases between the two germline ends. Per germline, CDR1 SQVTM and CDR2 ANQGSEA. The CDR3 is made up of 13 amino acids. Here the CDR3 reads CSVDRAALGGYTF. CDR3 DNA sequence: TGCAGCGTTGATAGGGCCGCTCTCGGTGGCTACACCTTC.

The chain links TRBV20-1 to TRBJ2-5, with TRBD2 identical over 10 bases. V dropped 5 bases and J dropped 2; count of bases not matched to a gene: 11. Germline V gene lookup returns CDR1 DFQATT and CDR2 SNEGSKA (reference sequence). CDR3 length: 16 residues. The CDR3 reads CSAPTPGTSAQETQYF. The CDR3 coding sequence is TGCAGTGCTCCCACTCCCGGGACTAGCGCTCAAGAGACCCAGTACTTC.

V gene TRBV7-9 combines with J gene TRBJ2-2, with a weak D call TRBD2 (5 bases). Trimming took off 5 bases at V and 1 base at J, with 11 bases between the two ends. In germline, CDR1 is SEHNR, CDR2 FQNEAQ (reference sequence). The CDR3 extends over 15 amino acids. The CDR3 DNA follows: TGTGCCAGCAGCCGACCCGAGGGGAACACCGGGGAGCTGTTTTTT. Translated: CASSRPEGNTGELFF.

This clonotype was counted many times. The CDR3 protein is CASSLGFRVGSPLHF. CDR3 nucleotides: TGTGCCAGCAGCTTAGGTTTCAGGGTAGGATCACCCCTCCACTTT. The rearrangement uses TRBV7-2 and TRBJ1-6, with D possibly being TRBD1 (5 bases). Germline V CDR1 and CDR2: SGHTA, FQGNSA. V shed 1 base and J shed 10 bases, with 14 bases lying between them. The CDR3 has 15 residues.

J is TRBJ1-5 and V is TRBV12-3 or TRBV12-4; D call uncertain. Deletions cut 6 bases from V and 2 bases from J, with 11 bases between. The CDR3 extends over 14 amino acids. The chain's CDR3 is CASSKEDRNQPQHF. The DNA of the CDR3 is TGTGCCAGCAGCAAGGAGGATCGCAATCAGCCCCAGCATTTT.

This clonotype was counted only a few times. The V gene is TRBV7-8, the J gene TRBJ2-7; 7 bases line up with TRBD2. This CDR3 is 15 amino acids long. The V gene's germline CDR1 is SGHVS and CDR2 FQNEAQ. V dropped 1 base and J dropped 4; count of bases not matched to a gene: 7. The CDR3 nucleotides are TGTGCCAGCAGCTTAGTTGCTAGCGGAACTTACGAGCAGTACTTC. This codes for CASSLVASGTYEQYF.

This clonotype was found many times. The chain couples TRBV12-3 or TRBV12-4 to TRBJ2-1; D call uncertain. The CDR3 is 16 amino acids. V was clipped by 5 bases and J by 2 bases, with 16 bases between them. This chain's CDR3 is CASSGDRLITYNEQFF. CDR3 nucleotides: TGTGCCAGCAGTGGGGATAGACTGATTACCTACAATGAGCAGTTCTTC.

This clonotype was detected ten times or more. V gene TRBV29-1 combines with J gene TRBJ1-2, with 7 bases that match TRBD1. J lost 8 bases, V lost 6 bases, and 3 bases had no gene match. Germline V gene lookup returns CDR1 SQVTM and CDR2 ANQGSEA. The CDR3 extends over 10 amino acids. The DNA of the CDR3 is TGCAGCGTCGCAGGGGGAGGCTACACCTTC. This encodes CSVAGGGYTF.

A few counts support this clonotype. The chain has TRBV6-4 and TRBJ2-1; 9 bases are a match to TRBD1. The germline V gene has CDR1 MRHNA and CDR2 SNTAGT. The trim removed 3 bases at V and 6 bases at J, leaving 6 bases unmatched. This CDR3 contains 15 residues. The CDR3 DNA is TGTGCCAGCAGTGAAAATTCGGGACAGGGCAATGAGCAGTTCTTC. It is translated as CASSENSGQGNEQFF.

This clonotype was recorded a few times. J is TRBJ2-5 and V is TRBV5-1, with D perhaps matching TRBD1 (5 bases). CDR3 size: 13 residues. Germline V gene sequence: CDR1 SGHRS, CDR2 YFSETQ. The germline V and J ends were trimmed by 4 bases and 2 bases, with 9 bases remaining between them. The CDR3 sequence is CASSIQGQETQYF. The CDR3 coding sequence is TGCGCCAGCAGCATCCAGGGACAAGAGACCCAGTACTTC.

Ten or more counts support this clonotype. The chain has TRBV28 and TRBJ2-1; the match to TRBD1 covers 8 bases. J lost 7 bases, V lost 3 bases, and 5 bases had no gene match. The CDR3 consists of 14 residues. The germline gives CDR1 MDHEN, CDR2 SYDVKM. This CDR3 is CASSLDRVRNEQFF. The CDR3 region has the DNA TGTGCCAGCAGTTTGGACAGGGTGAGAAATGAGCAGTTCTTC.

This clonotype was counted a few times. J is TRBJ1-1 and V is TRBV29-1; D is uncertain. Germline V gene sequence: CDR1 SQVTM, CDR2 ANQGSEA. V lost 7 bases and J 1 base, leaving 10 bases between the germline ends. The CDR3 covers 12 residues. CDR3 in amino acids: CSAQHKNTEAFF. The CDR3 DNA is TGCAGCGCCCAACATAAGAACACTGAAGCTTTCTTT.